This is a list of T cell receptor beta chains from one sample in a study of CD4 T cells in relation to SARS-CoV-2 and coronaviruses. Their specific antigens are unknown. Some clones are missing from TCRdb's copy, which holds only in-frame ones; the method was immunoSEQ multiplex PCR. Of 20,000 to 25,000 clones listed, 65% to 70% are singletons. Sequencing was performed on CD4+ T cells from PBMCs, cultured in vitro. These TCRs come from a human donor in good health. Each CDR3 is given with its conserved first and last residue. D genes are given only for firm matches. Clone size is not always given. Where it is, it says once, few, many or a class for expanded clones.

abundance | j_gene | v_gene | d_gene | CDR3aa | CDR3nt
- | TRBJ2-7 | TRBV19 | TRBD2 | CASSIGEGYEQYF | TGTGCCAGTAGTATAGGGGAGGGCTACGAGCAGTACTTC
once | TRBJ2-2 | TRBV19 | TRBD2 | CASSNPGQAGTSYTGELFF | TGTGCCAGTAGTAACCCGGGACAAGCCGGGACTAGCTATACCGGGGAGCTGTTTTTT
- | TRBJ2-3 | TRBV27 | TRBD2 | CASSFRTSGGTDTQYF | TGTGCCAGCAGTTTCAGGACTAGCGGGGGGACAGATACGCAGTATTTT
- | TRBJ2-5 | TRBV20-1 | - | CSARQGETQYF | TGCAGTGCTAGACAGGGGGAGACCCAGTACTTC
- | TRBJ1-6 | TRBV7-2 | - | CASSLAGGRGNSPLHF | TGTGCCAGCAGCTTAGCGGGGGGGAGGGGTAATTCACCCCTCCACTTT
- | TRBJ1-3 | TRBV19 | TRBD1 | CASRGQGAGGNTIYF | TGTGCCAGTAGGGGACAGGGGGCAGGAGGAAACACCATATATTTT
- | TRBJ2-7 | TRBV9 | - | CASSFSYEQYF | TGTGCCAGCAGCTTTTCCTACGAGCAGTACTTC
- | TRBJ1-2 | TRBV4-3 | TRBD1 | CASSRVTGTGNGYTF | TGCGCCAGCAGCCGAGTGACCGGGACAGGCAATGGCTACACCTTC
- | TRBJ2-5 | TRBV3-1/TRBV3-2 | TRBD2 | CASSQGSGGSVKTQYF | TGTGCCAGCAGCCAAGGGTCGGGCGGGAGTGTGAAGACCCAGTACTTC
once | TRBJ1-6 | TRBV7-9 | - | CASSLGGGNNSPLHF | TGTGCCAGCAGCTTAGGGGGGGGAAATAATTCACCCCTCCACTTT
- | TRBJ1-2 | TRBV19 | - | CASSLVRADYGYTF | TGTGCCAGTAGTTTGGTCAGGGCGGACTATGGCTACACCTTC
- | TRBJ1-2 | TRBV18 | - | CASSPGDGYGYTF | TGTGCCAGCTCGCCAGGGGATGGCTATGGCTACACCTTC
few | TRBJ2-7 | TRBV5-1 | TRBD1 | CASSLSPGQAYEQYF | TGCGCCAGCAGCTTGAGCCCGGGACAGGCCTACGAGCAGTACTTC
- | TRBJ1-6 | TRBV19 | TRBD1 | CASRDRGPYGSPLHF | TGTGCCAGTAGGGACAGGGGGCCTTATGGTTCACCCCTCCACTTT
- | TRBJ1-5 | TRBV6-5 | - | CASSLTAISNQPQHF | TGTGCCAGCAGTCTGACAGCAATTAGCAATCAGCCCCAGCATTTT
- | TRBJ2-7 | TRBV3-1/TRBV3-2 | - | CASSPRGGGEQYF | TGTGCCAGCAGCCCTCGAGGGGGAGGCGAGCAGTACTTC
few | TRBJ1-3 | TRBV10-3 | - | CAITAGVNSGNTIYF | TGTGCCATCACGGCAGGGGTGAACTCTGGAAACACCATATATTTT
- | TRBJ2-3 | TRBV24-1 | - | CATSDSTGGDTQYF | TGTGCCACCAGTGATTCAACGGGTGGAGATACGCAGTATTTT
- | TRBJ2-2 | TRBV10-3 | - | CAISEVGTGELFF | TGTGCCATCAGTGAGGTTGGCACCGGGGAGCTGTTTTTT
- | TRBJ1-2 | TRBV19 | - | CASSIGAENYGYTF | TGTGCCAGTAGTATAGGAGCAGAAAACTATGGCTACACCTTC
few | TRBJ2-5 | TRBV11-2 | - | CASSLDTETQYF | TGTGCCAGCAGCTTAGATACCGAGACCCAGTACTTC
- | TRBJ2-1 | TRBV3-1/TRBV3-2 | - | CASSPLTPPTNNEQFF | TGTGCCAGCAGCCCCCTCACTCCACCTACGAACAATGAGCAGTTCTTC
- | TRBJ1-4 | TRBV18 | - | CASSPQGEAAKLFF | TGTGCCAGCTCACCACAGGGGGAGGCCGCAAAACTGTTTTTT
- | TRBJ1-1 | TRBV19 | - | CASSYTGNTEAFF | TGTGCCAGTAGTTACACAGGGAACACTGAAGCTTTCTTT
- | TRBJ2-2 | TRBV7-3 | TRBD2 | CASSPKGLAGGPTGELFF | TGTGCCAGCAGCCCTAAGGGACTAGCGGGAGGGCCCACCGGGGAGCTGTTTTTT
- | TRBJ2-3 | TRBV23-1 | - | CASSQPPMQSTDTQYF | TGCGCCAGCAGTCAACCCCCCATGCAGAGCACAGATACGCAGTATTTT